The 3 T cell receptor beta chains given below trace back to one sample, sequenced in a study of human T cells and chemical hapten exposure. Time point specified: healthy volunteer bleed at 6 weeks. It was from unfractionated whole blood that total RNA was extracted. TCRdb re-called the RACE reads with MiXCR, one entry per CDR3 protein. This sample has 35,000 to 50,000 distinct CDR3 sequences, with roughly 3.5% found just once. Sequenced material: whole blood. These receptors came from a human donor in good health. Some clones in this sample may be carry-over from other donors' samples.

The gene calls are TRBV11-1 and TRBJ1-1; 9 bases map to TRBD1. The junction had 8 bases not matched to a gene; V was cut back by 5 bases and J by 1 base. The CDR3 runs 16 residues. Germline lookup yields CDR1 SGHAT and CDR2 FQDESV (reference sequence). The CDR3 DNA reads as TGTGCCAGCAGCCACCGGACAGGGGCCCCGAACACTGAAGCTTTCTTT. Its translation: CASSHRTGAPNTEAFF.

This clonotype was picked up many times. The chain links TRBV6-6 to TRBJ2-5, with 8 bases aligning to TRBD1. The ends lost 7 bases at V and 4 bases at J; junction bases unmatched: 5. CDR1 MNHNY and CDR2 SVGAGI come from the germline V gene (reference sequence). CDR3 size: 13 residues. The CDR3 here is CASTGQGGETQYF. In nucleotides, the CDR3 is TGTGCCAGCACCGGACAGGGAGGAGAGACCCAGTACTTC.

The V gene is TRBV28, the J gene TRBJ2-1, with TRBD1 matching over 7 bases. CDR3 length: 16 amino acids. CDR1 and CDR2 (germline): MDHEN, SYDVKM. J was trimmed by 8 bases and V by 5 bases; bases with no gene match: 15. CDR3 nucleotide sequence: TGTGCCAGCAGTCCCCCGGCTAGAATTAGGGGGCATGAGCAGTTCTTC. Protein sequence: CASSPPARIRGHEQFF. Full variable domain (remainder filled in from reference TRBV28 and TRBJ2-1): DVKVTQSSRYLVKRTGEKVFLECVQDMDHENMFWYRQDPGLGLRLIYFSYDVKMKEKGDIPEGYSVSREKKERFSLILESASTNQTSMYLCASSPPARIRGHEQFFGPGTRLTVL.